This passage covers 5 T cell receptor beta chains from one sample sequenced in a study of shared clonotypes between healthy human individuals. The assay was immunoSEQ multiplex PCR, and TCRdb's table has in-frame clones only and misses some. The sample consists of hundreds of thousands of clones, around 73% of them appearing once. The sequencing sample was made of memory CD4+ T cells sorted from blood. The subset was: CD45RA-negative fraction. The receptors originated from a woman in her twenties or thirties in good health.

V usage is TRBV6-1 and J usage is TRBJ2-6; D not certain. Trimming stripped 5 bases from V and 4 bases from J, with 12 bases between. CDR1 is MNHNS, CDR2 SASEGT, per germline. CDR3 length: 15 residues. CDR3 loop: CASSPRMEGANVLTF. The CDR3 DNA follows: TGTGCCAGCAGTCCACGAATGGAGGGGGCCAACGTCCTGACTTTC.

Worth noting for this clone: Additional DNA sequences in this sample encode the identical CDR3. The CDR3 coding sequence is TGTGCCAGCAGTCCCTCAAGCTACGAGCAGTACTTC. Encoded protein: CASSPSSYEQYF. The chain carries TRBV6-6 and TRBJ2-7; D is unclear. CDR3 length: 12 residues. From germline, CDR1 is MNHNY and CDR2 SVGAGI (reference sequence). V gave up 5 bases and J gave up 3 bases, with 8 bases separating them.

This sequence joins TRBV6-4 and TRBJ1-2, with D possibly TRBD1 on 5 matching bases. The V end was cut by 6 bases, the J end by 2 bases, with 22 bases between. The CDR3 consists of 17 residues. Per germline, CDR1 MRHNA and CDR2 SNTAGT. Written as DNA, the CDR3 is TGTGCCAGCAGACGGTCTGACAGAGGGGTTTTCAACTATGGCTACACCTTC. Translation: CASRRSDRGVFNYGYTF.

This clone was seen a handful of times. The CDR3 DNA reads as TGTGCCAGCAGTGAAGCGGTAGGCCGGAGTTATGGCTACACCTTC. Protein: CASSEAVGRSYGYTF. The V gene is TRBV6-1, the J gene TRBJ1-2; D unresolved. The V and J ends lost 0 bases and 5 bases respectively, with 13 bases between them. CDR1 MNHNS and CDR2 SASEGT come from the germline V gene. The CDR3 is 15 amino acids.

A word on this clone: The same CDR3 is also encoded by other DNA sequences in this sample. The genes are TRBV5-4 and TRBJ2-3; D gene uncertain. This CDR3 has 11 residues. Germline CDR1 reads SGHNT; CDR2 reads YYREEE (reference sequence). V lost 5 bases, J lost 6 bases, and 7 bases lay in between. CDR3 DNA: TGTGCCAGCAGTTTCGGGGATACGCAGTATTTT. Encoded protein: CASSFGDTQYF.